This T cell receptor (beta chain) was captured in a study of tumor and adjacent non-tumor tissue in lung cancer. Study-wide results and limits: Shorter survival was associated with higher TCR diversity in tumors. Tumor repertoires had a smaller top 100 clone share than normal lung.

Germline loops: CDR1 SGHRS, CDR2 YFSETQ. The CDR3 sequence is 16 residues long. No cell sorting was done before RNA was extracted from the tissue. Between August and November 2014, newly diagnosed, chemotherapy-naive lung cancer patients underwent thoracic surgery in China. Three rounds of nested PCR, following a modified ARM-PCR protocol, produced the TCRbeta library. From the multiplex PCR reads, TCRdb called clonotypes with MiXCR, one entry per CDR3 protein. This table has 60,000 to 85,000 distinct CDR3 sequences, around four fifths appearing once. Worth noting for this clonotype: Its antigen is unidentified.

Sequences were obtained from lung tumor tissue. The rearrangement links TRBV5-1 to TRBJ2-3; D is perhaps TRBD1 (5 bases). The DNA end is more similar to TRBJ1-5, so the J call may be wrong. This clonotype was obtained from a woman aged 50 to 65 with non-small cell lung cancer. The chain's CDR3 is CASSSGLAGRTDTQHF. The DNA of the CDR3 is TGCGCCAGCAGCTCGGGACTAGCGGGCCGCACAGATACGCAGCATTTT.